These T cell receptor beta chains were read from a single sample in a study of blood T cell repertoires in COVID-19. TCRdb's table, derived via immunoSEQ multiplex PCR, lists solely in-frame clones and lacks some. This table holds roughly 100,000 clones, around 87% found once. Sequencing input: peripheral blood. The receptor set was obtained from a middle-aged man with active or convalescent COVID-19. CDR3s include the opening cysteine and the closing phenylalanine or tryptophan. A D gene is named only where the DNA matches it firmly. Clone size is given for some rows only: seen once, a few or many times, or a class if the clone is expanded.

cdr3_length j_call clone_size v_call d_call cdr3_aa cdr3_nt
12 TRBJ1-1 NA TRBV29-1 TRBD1 CSADRGGTEAFF TGCAGCGCAGACAGGGGAGGGACTGAAGCTTTCTTT
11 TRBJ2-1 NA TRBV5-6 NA CASSLASEQFF TGTGCCAGCAGCTTGGCGAGTGAGCAGTTCTTC
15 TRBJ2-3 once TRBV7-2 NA CASSFAGASTDTQYF TGTGCCAGCAGCTTTGCCGGAGCCAGCACAGATACGCAGTATTTT
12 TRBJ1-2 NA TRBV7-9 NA CASSNRADGYTF TGTGCCAGCAGCAACAGGGCCGATGGCTACACCTTC
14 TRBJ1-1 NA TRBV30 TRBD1 CAWTDRGMNTEAFF TGTGCCTGGACGGACAGGGGAATGAACACTGAAGCTTTCTTT
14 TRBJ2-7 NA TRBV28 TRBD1 CASREGQANHEQYF TGTGCCAGCAGAGAGGGACAGGCAAACCACGAGCAGTACTTC
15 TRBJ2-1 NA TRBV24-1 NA CATSRAGDHHNEQFF TGTGCCACCAGTCGAGCGGGCGATCACCACAATGAGCAGTTCTTC
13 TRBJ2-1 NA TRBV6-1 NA CASREDSGNEQFF TGTGCCAGCAGAGAAGACAGCGGGAATGAGCAGTTCTTC
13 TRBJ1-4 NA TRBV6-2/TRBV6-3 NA CASSQSEGSRVFF TGTGCCAGCAGCCAATCGGAGGGGAGCAGAGTGTTTTTT
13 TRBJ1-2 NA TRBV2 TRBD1 CASSSGQVYGYTF TGTGCCAGCAGTTCGGGACAGGTCTATGGCTACACCTTC
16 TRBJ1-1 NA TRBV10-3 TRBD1 CAISDPGGRANTEAFF TGTGCCATCAGTGACCCAGGGGGACGCGCGAACACTGAAGCTTTCTTT
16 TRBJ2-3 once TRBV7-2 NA CASSLVGAGELDTQYF TGTGCCAGCAGCCTCGTCGGGGCAGGGGAATTAGATACGCAGTATTTT
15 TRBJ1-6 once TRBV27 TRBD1 CASSQGGTYNSPLHF TGTGCCAGTTCCCAGGGGGGTACCTATAATTCACCCCTCCACTTT
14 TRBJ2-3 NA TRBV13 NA CASSPRGGVDTQYF TGTGCCAGCAGCCCCCGGGGCGGGGTGGATACGCAGTATTTT
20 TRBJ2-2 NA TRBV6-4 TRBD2 CASSPLPWTSGGPNTGELFF TGTGCCAGCAGTCCTCTCCCCTGGACTAGCGGGGGACCTAACACCGGGGAGCTGTTTTTT
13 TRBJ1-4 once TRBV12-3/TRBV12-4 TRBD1 CASRSGGHEKLFF TGTGCCAGCCGGTCAGGGGGCCATGAAAAACTGTTTTTT
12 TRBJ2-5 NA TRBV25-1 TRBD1 CASKTGEETQYF TGTGCCAGCAAGACAGGGGAAGAGACCCAGTACTTC
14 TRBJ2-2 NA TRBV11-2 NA CASSLAGGDGELFF TGTGCCAGCAGCTTAGCAGGAGGAGACGGGGAGCTGTTTTTT
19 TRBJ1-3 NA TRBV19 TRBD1 CASSTPRRGQSNSGNTIYF TGTGCCAGTAGTACACCACGAAGGGGACAGTCCAACTCTGGAAACACCATATATTTT
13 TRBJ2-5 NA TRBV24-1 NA CATSGWGEETQYF TGTGCCACCAGTGGGTGGGGGGAAGAGACCCAGTACTTC
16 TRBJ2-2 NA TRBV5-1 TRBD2 CASNDPGTTNTGELFF TGCGCCAGCAACGATCCCGGGACTACGAACACCGGGGAGCTGTTTTTT
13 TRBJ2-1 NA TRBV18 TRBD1 CASSPPDRDEQFF TGTGCCAGCTCACCACCGGACAGGGATGAGCAGTTCTTC
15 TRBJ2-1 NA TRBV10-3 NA CAISESWQKRDEQFF TGTGCCATCAGTGAGTCGTGGCAGAAACGGGATGAGCAGTTCTTC
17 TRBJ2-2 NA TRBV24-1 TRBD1 CATSDPSGTGVTGELFF TGTGCCACCAGTGACCCTTCCGGGACAGGGGTTACCGGGGAGCTGTTTTTT
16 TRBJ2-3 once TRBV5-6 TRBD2 CASSLVRGGQTDTQYF TGTGCCAGCAGCTTGGTACGGGGGGGCCAGACAGATACGCAGTATTTT
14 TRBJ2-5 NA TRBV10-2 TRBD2 CASSTSGGAETQYF TGCGCCAGCAGTACTAGCGGGGGGGCGGAGACCCAGTACTTC
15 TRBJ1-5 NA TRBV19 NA CASSIETGGTQPQHF TGTGCCAGTAGTATAGAAACGGGGGGTACTCAGCCCCAGCATTTT
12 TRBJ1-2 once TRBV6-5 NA CASSSQGYGYTF TGTGCCAGCAGCTCTCAGGGTTATGGCTACACCTTC
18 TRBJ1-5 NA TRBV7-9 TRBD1 CASSRWTGGGYSNQPQHF TGTGCCAGCAGCCGATGGACAGGGGGCGGCTATAGCAATCAGCCCCAGCATTTT
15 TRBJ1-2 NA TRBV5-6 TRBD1 CASSEGTGGFYGYTF TGTGCCAGCAGCGAGGGGACAGGGGGTTTTTATGGCTACACCTTC
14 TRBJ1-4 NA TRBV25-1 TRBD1 CASRQGATNEKLFF TGTGCCAGTAGACAGGGTGCAACTAATGAAAAACTGTTTTTT
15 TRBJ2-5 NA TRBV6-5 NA CATKLTGYEGETQYF TGTGCCACCAAACTGACGGGTTACGAGGGAGAGACCCAGTACTTC
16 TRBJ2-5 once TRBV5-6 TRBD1 CASSLGTGGTVRTQYF TGTGCCAGCAGCTTGGGGACAGGGGGCACGGTTCGGACCCAGTACTTC
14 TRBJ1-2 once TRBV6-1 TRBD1 CASSEGQGAYGYTF TGTGCCAGCAGTGAAGGACAGGGGGCTTATGGCTACACCTTC
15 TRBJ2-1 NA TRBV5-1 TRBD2 CASSSSGGAYNEQFF TGCGCCAGCAGCTCGAGCGGGGGGGCATACAATGAGCAGTTCTTC
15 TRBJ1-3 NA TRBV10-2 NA CASSESRTLGNTIYF TGCGCCAGCAGTGAGTCGAGGACACTTGGAAACACCATATATTTT
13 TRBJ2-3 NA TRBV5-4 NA CAADRKGTDTQYF TGTGCCGCAGACAGGAAAGGCACAGATACGCAGTATTTT
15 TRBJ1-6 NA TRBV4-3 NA CASSQDEEGRSPLHF TGCGCCAGCAGCCAAGATGAGGAGGGACGATCACCCCTCCACTTT
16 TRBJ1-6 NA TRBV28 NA CASRPGGDFNNSPLHF TGTGCCAGCAGGCCGGGAGGGGATTTTAATAATTCACCCCTCCACTTT
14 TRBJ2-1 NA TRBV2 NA CASRRGSSYNEQFF TGTGCCAGCAGAAGGGGGTCCTCCTACAATGAGCAGTTCTTC
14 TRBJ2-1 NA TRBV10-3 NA CAISECERGCEQFF TGTGCCATCAGTGAGTGCGAGAGAGGGTGTGAGCAGTTCTTC
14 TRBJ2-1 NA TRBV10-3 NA CAIRGHSSDNEQFF TGTGCCATCAGGGGACATAGCTCTGACAATGAGCAGTTCTTC
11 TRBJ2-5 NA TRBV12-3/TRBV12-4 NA CACRRGETQYF TGTGCCTGCCGCCGGGGAGAGACCCAGTACTTC
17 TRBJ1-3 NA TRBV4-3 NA CASSQDPTGNSGNTIYF TGCGCCAGCAGCCAAGACCCCACCGGGAACTCTGGAAACACCATATATTTT
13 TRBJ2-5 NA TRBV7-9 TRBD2 CASSTSGGETQYF TGTGCCAGCAGCACGTCGGGAGGAGAGACCCAGTACTTC